Listed below are T cell receptor beta chains from one sample, sequenced in a study of quantifying T cell responses using KT2 cells. TCRdb independently ran MiXCR on the UMI-ligation and nested PCR reads; one entry per CDR3 protein. The sample consists of about 33,000 distinct CDR3 sequences, around a tenth of them appearing once. The specimen sequenced was PBMCs spiked with cells of the T cell clone KT2. These receptors came from a human donor. Both conserved end residues are part of each CDR3. The D gene is left open where the match is weak. Clone size is not always given. Where it is, it says once, few, many or a class for expanded clones.

D	length	J	V	size	CDR3	DNA
TRBD1	12	TRBJ1-2	TRBV3-1	few	CASSQTGDGYTF	TGTGCCAGCAGCCAGACAGGGGACGGCTACACCTTC
-	13	TRBJ1-5	TRBV9	many	CASSVATNQPQHF	TGTGCCAGCAGCGTAGCTACCAATCAGCCCCAGCATTTT
-	15	TRBJ2-1	TRBV12-3/TRBV12-4	many	CASTGTPDYYNEQFF	TGTGCCAGCACCGGGACGCCCGACTACTACAATGAGCAGTTCTTC
TRBD1	16	TRBJ2-3	TRBV29-1	many	CSVETGTGEGTDTQYF	TGCAGCGTTGAAACCGGGACAGGGGAAGGCACAGATACGCAGTATTTT
-	14	TRBJ1-3	TRBV6-6	-	CATGYLLAGNTIYF	TGTGCCACAGGGTATCTTTTGGCCGGAAACACCATATATTTT
-	14	TRBJ2-3	TRBV6-5	-	CASSYSTNTDTQYF	TGTGCCAGCAGTTACTCGACCAACACAGATACGCAGTATTTT
-	11	TRBJ2-7	TRBV29-1	-	CSVGGGYEQYF	TGCAGCGTGGGAGGGGGCTACGAGCAGTACTTC
-	13	TRBJ1-6	TRBV18	few	CASSQATNSPLHF	TGTGCCAGCTCCCAAGCTACTAATTCACCCCTCCACTTT
-	16	TRBJ1-4	TRBV12-3/TRBV12-4	medium-sized	CASSHSRTAGNEKLFF	TGTGCCAGCAGTCACTCGCGGACAGCCGGGAATGAAAAACTGTTTTTT
TRBD2	16	TRBJ2-7	TRBV4-3	few	CASSYLAGVFVYEQYF	TGCGCCAGCAGCTATCTAGCGGGAGTTTTCGTCTACGAGCAGTACTTC
-	16	TRBJ2-2	TRBV5-1	few	CASSLMGDGDTGELFF	TGCGCCAGCAGCTTGATGGGCGACGGGGACACCGGGGAGCTGTTTTTT
-	12	TRBJ1-1	TRBV29-1	many	CSVERGNTEAFF	TGCAGCGTTGAAAGAGGGAACACTGAAGCTTTCTTT
-	15	TRBJ2-3	TRBV6-4	many	CASSDRDRGTDTQYF	TGTGCCAGCAGTGACAGAGACCGGGGCACAGATACGCAGTATTTT
-	17	TRBJ2-7	TRBV25-1	-	CASSPFGKGKGSYEQYF	TGTGCCAGCAGTCCCTTCGGAAAGGGGAAGGGCTCCTACGAGCAGTACTTC
-	13	TRBJ2-7	TRBV2	few	CASTSLVGYEQYF	TGTGCCAGCACCTCCCTTGTGGGGTACGAGCAGTACTTC
-	14	TRBJ1-2	TRBV29-1	few	CSVESYRSNYGYTF	TGCAGCGTTGAATCTTACAGGAGTAACTATGGCTACACCTTC
TRBD1	15	TRBJ2-7	TRBV12-3/TRBV12-4	-	CASSPGTGGVYEQYF	TGTGCCAGCAGCCCCGGGACAGGGGGCGTGTACGAGCAGTACTTC
-	12	TRBJ1-5	TRBV12-3/TRBV12-4	many	CASSRMNQPQHF	TGTGCCAGCAGCAGGATGAATCAGCCCCAGCATTTT
TRBD2	14	TRBJ2-1	TRBV4-3	medium-sized	CASSQEGSGREQFF	TGCGCCAGCAGCCAAGAGGGAAGCGGGAGGGAGCAGTTCTTC
-	13	TRBJ1-2	TRBV6-5	-	CASMGRQRYGYTF	TGTGCCAGCATGGGCCGACAGCGCTATGGCTACACCTTC
TRBD1	15	TRBJ2-7	TRBV7-9	few	CASSPRRTGGSEQYF	TGTGCCAGCAGCCCCCGCAGGACAGGGGGCTCCGAGCAGTACTTC
TRBD1	15	TRBJ2-7	TRBV12-3/TRBV12-4	-	CASSIPGQNNYEQYF	TGTGCCAGCTCAATACCGGGACAGAATAACTACGAGCAGTACTTC
TRBD2	15	TRBJ2-7	TRBV7-2	few	CASSLGLAGSYEQYF	TGTGCCAGCAGCTTAGGACTAGCGGGCTCCTACGAGCAGTACTTC
TRBD2	15	TRBJ2-3	TRBV5-4	many	CASSHTGTSGNTQYF	TGTGCCAGCAGCCATACCGGGACTAGCGGGAATACGCAGTATTTT
TRBD2	15	TRBJ2-4	TRBV5-6	-	CASTSLGGAKNIQYF	TGTGCCAGCACCTCCTTGGGGGGGGCCAAAAACATTCAGTACTTC
-	12	TRBJ1-1	TRBV6-6	-	CASALMNTEAFF	TGTGCCAGCGCCCTAATGAACACTGAAGCTTTCTTT
-	17	TRBJ2-5	TRBV7-9	-	CASSLSASAWGQETQYF	TGTGCCAGCAGCTTATCGGCTAGCGCTTGGGGTCAAGAGACCCAGTACTTC
TRBD1	15	TRBJ2-7	TRBV6-6	many	CASSYSSGQSYEQYF	TGTGCCAGCAGTTACTCGTCGGGACAGAGCTACGAGCAGTACTTC